These 2 T cell receptor beta chains were sequenced from one sample in a study of shared clonotypes between healthy human individuals. The naive CD8 population came from CD45RO-negative cells selected for CCR7, without terminally differentiated effector memory CD45RA+ cells. Data came from immunoSEQ multiplex PCR; TCRdb stores just in-frame clones and leaves some out. The data hold around 1.9 million clones, with just over 90% observed a single time. The sample was naive CD8+ T cells from PBMCs. These TCRs come from a man aged 18 to 30 in good health. Some clones in this sample may be carry-over from other donors' samples.

This chain links TRBV28 with TRBJ2-2, with unresolved D. Germline V gives CDR1 MDHEN, CDR2 SYDVKM. The CDR3 length is 14 residues. V lost 10 bases, J lost 3 bases, and 15 bases lay in between. CDR3 DNA sequence: TGTGCCATCCTCCTGACCGGTGACACCGGGGAGCTGTTTTTT. It codes for CAILLTGDTGELFF.

The CDR3 DNA reads as TGTGCCAGCAGTGGAGGCCTTTCCTACACCTTC. Protein product: CASSGGLSYTF. V is TRBV6-5 and J is TRBJ1-2, with D uncertain. The CDR3 extends over 11 amino acids. V lost 5 bases to trimming and J lost 10 bases, with 11 bases between them. Germline V gives CDR1 MNHEY, CDR2 SVGAGI.